The 27 T cell receptor beta chains below were found in one sample sequenced in a study of blood T cell repertoires in COVID-19. Using immunoSEQ multiplex PCR, the repertoire was profiled, and TCRdb retains in-frame clones only, with some absent. The table shows tens of thousands of clones, with about nine tenths occurring only once. The sample comprised peripheral blood. The receptors here all came from a man aged 50-60 years with active COVID-19.

This chain links TRBV19 with TRBJ1-4; D is perhaps TRBD1 (5 bases). CDR1 and CDR2 (germline): LNHDA, SQIVND (reference sequence). The V gene lost 3 bases and the J gene lost 3 bases, with 11 bases spanning the gap. This CDR3 region has 15 residues. CDR3 DNA sequence: TGTGCCAGTAGTATTCGGAGGGGCCCTAATGAAAAACTGTTTTTT. Translating it yields CASSIRRGPNEKLFF. The whole variable domain, filled in from reference TRBV19 and TRBJ1-4, reads DGGITQSPKYLFRKEGQNVTLSCEQNLNHDAMYWYRQDPGQGLRLIYYSQIVNDFQKGDIAEGYSVSREKKESFPLTVTSAQKNPTAFYLCASSIRRGPNEKLFFGSGTQLSVL.

The V gene is TRBV7-2, the J gene TRBJ2-3, with D possibly TRBD2 on 5 matching bases. V was trimmed by 5 bases and J by 10 bases, leaving 19 bases between them. Germline-derived CDR1 and CDR2 are SGHTA and FQGNSA. This CDR3 has 14 residues. As DNA, the CDR3 is TGTGCCAGCAGCGAGAGCGGTCTGGGGTTTGCGCAGTATTTT. This sequence encodes CASSESGLGFAQYF.

V gene TRBV6-5 combines with J gene TRBJ1-3; no definite D call. The V and J ends lost 5 bases and 4 bases respectively, with 15 bases between them. Germline values: CDR1 MNHEY, CDR2 SVGAGI. The length of the CDR3 is 15 residues. CDR3 coding DNA: TGTGCCAGCAGTACCCACTCAAGAGCGGGAAACACCATATATTTT. Residues: CASSTHSRAGNTIYF.

The chain carries TRBV18 and TRBJ2-1, with D unclear. From germline, CDR1 is KGHSH and CDR2 LQKENI. CDR3 size: 12 residues. Trimming stripped 3 bases from V and 9 bases from J, with 9 bases between. This CDR3 reads CASSPQLGEQFF. The CDR3 coding sequence is TGTGCCAGCTCACCGCAGCTAGGTGAGCAGTTCTTC. The full variable domain, in which reference TRBV18 and TRBJ2-1 provide the parts outside the CDR3, is NAGVMQNPRHLVRRRGQEARLRCSPMKGHSHVYWYRQLPEEGLKFMVYLQKENIIDESGMPKERFSAEFPKEGPSILRIQQVVRGDSAAYFCASSPQLGEQFFGPGTRLTVL.

The table lists this clone with a count of one. J is TRBJ2-7 and V is TRBV18; 8 bases align to TRBD1. V gave up 3 bases and J gave up 7 bases; unmatched junction bases: 14. The CDR3 length is 16 residues. Germline CDR1 reads KGHSH; CDR2 reads LQKENI. CDR3 sequence (DNA): TGTGCCAGCTCACCGGGGCTTGGACAGGGAGAGGGGGAGCAGTACTTC. It yields the protein CASSPGLGQGEGEQYF.

The chain combines TRBV7-8 with TRBJ2-3, with a tentative D call TRBD1 (6 bases). V was clipped by 5 bases and J by 4 bases, with 25 bases between them. CDR1 and CDR2 (germline): SGHVS, FQNEAQ. This CDR3 has 18 amino acids. The CDR3 sequence: CASSPRPALGAVADTQYF. The DNA of the CDR3 is TGTGCCAGCAGCCCGCGGCCCGCTCTGGGGGCAGTTGCAGATACGCAGTATTTT. Combining the CDR3 with reference TRBV7-8 and TRBJ2-3 gives the whole variable domain GAGVSQSPRYKVAKRGQDVALRCDPISGHVSLFWYQQALGQGPEFLTYFQNEAQLDKSGLPSDRFFAERPEGSVSTLKIQRTQQEDSAVYLCASSPRPALGAVADTQYFGPGTRLTVL.

The chain joins TRBV30 to TRBJ2-2; the D gene is possibly TRBD2 (5 bases). From germline, CDR1 is GTSNPN and CDR2 SVGIG (reference sequence). The CDR3 is 14 residues long. Trimming left V 2 bases short and J 2 bases short, with 9 bases between. CDR3 sequence (DNA): TGTGCCTGGAGTCAAAGCGGCAACACCGGGGAGCTGTTTTTT. This sequence encodes CAWSQSGNTGELFF. The full variable domain, completed using reference TRBV30 and TRBJ2-2, is SQTIHQWPATLVQPVGSPLSLECTVEGTSNPNLYWYRQAAGRGLQLLFYSVGIGQISSEVPQNLSASRPQDRQFILSSKKLLLSDSGFYLCAWSQSGNTGELFFGEGSRLTVL.

This clone has only one observation. The rearrangement links TRBV6-2 or TRBV6-3 to TRBJ1-2, with no clear D. Trimming stripped 4 bases from V and 6 bases from J, with 27 bases between. The germline V gene encodes CDR1 MNHEY and CDR2 SVGEGT. The CDR3 is 18 amino acids. DNA of the CDR3: TGTGCCAGCAGTTTTGCACACTTCTACAGTAGTCGGGAAGATGGCTACACCTTC. Translation gives CASSFAHFYSSREDGYTF.

The chain is built from TRBV4-3 and TRBJ2-5; possibly TRBD2 for D (6 bases). This CDR3 has 15 amino acids. In germline, CDR1 is LGHNA, CDR2 YSLEER. V lost 0 bases, J lost 5 bases, and 13 bases lay in between. This CDR3 reads CASSQDNTGVETQYF. The CDR3 DNA follows: TGCGCCAGCAGCCAAGATAATACGGGAGTGGAGACCCAGTACTTC.

This clone has only a few counts. The genes are TRBV7-2 and TRBJ1-6, with D hard to call. CDR1 SGHTA and CDR2 FQGNSA come from the germline V gene. This CDR3 spans 14 amino acids. Deletions cut 1 base from V and 7 bases from J, with 8 bases between. CDR3 loop: CASSLEPQNSPLHF. The CDR3 region has the DNA TGTGCCAGCAGCTTAGAACCGCAGAATTCACCCCTCCACTTT.

The chain couples TRBV7-9 to TRBJ2-1; perhaps TRBD2 as D (5 bases). This CDR3 is built from 16 residues. Trimming took off 0 bases at V and 2 bases at J, with 11 bases between the two ends. Germline V CDR1 and CDR2: SEHNR, FQNEAQ (reference sequence). CDR3 bases: TGTGCCAGCAGCTTAGCATCGTCCGGGGCCTACAATGAGCAGTTCTTC. Translating it yields CASSLASSGAYNEQFF.

The chain couples TRBV25-1 to TRBJ2-1; D is possibly TRBD1 (6 bases). The CDR3 has 11 residues. Germline V lookup: CDR1 MGHDK, CDR2 SYGVNS. Trimming removed 4 bases from V and 10 bases from J, with 8 bases in between. The CDR3 DNA sequence: TGTGCCAGCAGTGTAAGGGGGGAGCAGTTCTTC. It codes for CASSVRGEQFF.

This clone was counted a single time. V gene TRBV28 combines with J gene TRBJ1-5; no definite D call. V was pared by 6 bases and J by 5 bases, with 14 bases between. In germline, CDR1 is MDHEN, CDR2 SYDVKM. The CDR3 is made up of 14 amino acids. Here the CDR3 reads CASSPPRPDQPQHF. The CDR3 DNA sequence: TGTGCCAGCAGCCCGCCGCGCCCGGATCAGCCCCAGCATTTT.

This chain connects TRBV5-8 to TRBJ2-7, with 8 bases matching TRBD2. Trimming cost V 3 bases and J 0 bases; bases outside gene matches: 11. The length of the CDR3 is 17 residues. Per the germline V gene, CDR1 is SGHTS and CDR2 is YDEGEE. CDR3 residues: CASSWWAGGRLSYEQYF. DNA of the CDR3: TGTGCCAGCAGCTGGTGGGCGGGAGGCAGGCTCTCCTACGAGCAGTACTTC.

The chain links TRBV4-2 to TRBJ2-2; D gene ambiguous. V was cut by 7 bases and J by 0 bases, with 12 bases left in between. Per the germline V gene, CDR1 is LGHNA and CDR2 is YNFKEQ. The length of the CDR3 is 15 residues. The CDR3: CASTPNRANTGELFF. CDR3 in DNA: TGTGCCAGCACCCCTAACCGAGCGAACACCGGGGAGCTGTTTTTT.

This chain links TRBV7-3 with TRBJ2-1; maybe TRBD2 (6 bases). V lost 6 bases and J lost 0, with 18 bases in between. CDR3 length equals 17 residues. CDR1 is SGHTA, CDR2 FQGTGA, per germline. CDR3 bases: TGTGCCAGCAGTTTAGACCCTAGCGCCAGCTCCTACAATGAGCAGTTCTTC. This codes for CASSLDPSASSYNEQFF. The full variable domain, in which reference TRBV7-3 and TRBJ2-1 provide the parts outside the CDR3, is GAGVSQTPSNKVTEKGKYVELRCDPISGHTALYWYRQSLGQGPEFLIYFQGTGAADDSGLPNDRFFAVRPEGSVSTLKIQRTERGDSAVYLCASSLDPSASSYNEQFFGPGTRLTVL.

The V call is TRBV7-9, the J call TRBJ2-5, with D tentatively TRBD2 (6 bases). CDR1 and CDR2 (germline): SEHNR, FQNEAQ (reference sequence). The CDR3 runs 15 residues. With 5 bases removed from V and 4 bases from J, the gap between germline ends came to 17 bases. As DNA, the CDR3 is TGTGCCAGCAGCCCCGGGACTTTTGAGGGAGAGACCCAGTACTTC. Protein product: CASSPGTFEGETQYF.

The V call is TRBV11-3, the J call TRBJ2-1; TRBD2 is a possible D gene (6 bases). From germline, CDR1 is SGHNT and CDR2 YENEEA. Trimming removed 1 base from V and 9 bases from J, with 13 bases in between. This CDR3 has 14 residues. CDR3 residues: CASSLGGAQREQFF. The CDR3 bases are TGTGCCAGCAGCTTAGGCGGGGCGCAGCGTGAGCAGTTCTTC.

This clone appeared once. The V and J genes are TRBV5-1 and TRBJ1-4; 8 nucleotides align to TRBD1. V lost 2 bases to trimming and J lost 4 bases; unmatched junction nucleotides: 4. CDR1 is SGHRS, CDR2 YFSETQ, per germline. CDR3 length: 15 amino acids. This CDR3 reads CASSFGTGLNEKLFF. DNA for the CDR3: TGCGCCAGCAGCTTCGGGACAGGACTTAATGAAAAACTGTTTTTT.

CDR3 nucleotide sequence: TGTGCCAGCAGCTTAGGGTCAGGGGGCGGGGCAGATACGCAGTATTTT. Translation: CASSLGSGGGADTQYF. The V call is TRBV7-2, the J call TRBJ2-3; 8 positions agree with TRBD1. After removal of 1 base from V and 4 bases from J, the junction contained 7 bases not matched to a gene. This CDR3 comprises 16 residues. CDR1 is SGHTA, CDR2 FQGNSA, per germline.

V is TRBV6-2 or TRBV6-3 and J is TRBJ2-1; D is unclear. The CDR3 totals 12 residues. Germline V gives CDR1 MNHEY, CDR2 SVGEGT. The ends were cut back, 0 bases at V and 12 bases at J, with 9 bases in the middle. CDR3 in DNA: TGTGCCAGCAGTTACTCCAGTGGTGGGCAGTTCTTC. Amino acid sequence: CASSYSSGGQFF.

V and J are TRBV5-4 and TRBJ2-5; 7 bases match TRBD1. Looked up from germline, CDR1 is SGHNT and CDR2 is YYREEE (reference sequence). V shed 4 bases and J 1 base; nucleotides not matched to a gene: 4. The CDR3 loop spans 14 amino acids. CDR3 in DNA: TGTGCCAGCAGCAGACAGGGTTCCCAAGAGACCCAGTACTTC. It is translated as CASSRQGSQETQYF.

This CDR3 reads CASSKASGKYQPQHF. In DNA, the CDR3 is TGTGCCAGCAGCAAAGCGTCAGGGAAGTATCAGCCCCAGCATTTT. The V and J genes are TRBV21-1 and TRBJ1-5; the table gives TRBD1 as D, unverified against the DNA. TRBV21-1 is classified as a pseudogene. The CDR3 is made up of 15 amino acids.

This clone has just one count. The chain carries TRBV14 and TRBJ2-3, with 10 nucleotides matching TRBD1. This CDR3 spans 16 amino acids. Germline V lookup: CDR1 SGHDN, CDR2 FVKESK. Germline trimming cut 4 bases from V and 4 bases from J; bases unmatched to any gene: 8. Here the CDR3 DNA reads TGTGCCAGCAGCCGAAGGGGACAGGGGAAGGCAGATACGCAGTATTTT. Translating gives CASSRRGQGKADTQYF.

This clone was detected many times. The V call is TRBV4-3, the J call TRBJ2-5; possibly TRBD1 for D (6 bases). Germline V CDR1 and CDR2: LGHNA, YSLEER. V lost 3 bases, J lost 5 bases, and 10 bases lay in between. This CDR3 has 13 amino acids. The CDR3 spells CASSQHRAETQYF. The CDR3 coding sequence is TGCGCCAGCAGCCAGCACAGGGCGGAGACCCAGTACTTC.

The chain carries TRBV2 and TRBJ2-5, with D perhaps matching TRBD2 (6 bases). V was clipped by 5 bases and J by 2 bases, with 15 bases between them. The CDR3 is 15 amino acids. Per germline, CDR1 SNHLY and CDR2 FYNNEI. CDR3 protein: CASSSHLAAQETQYF. CDR3 coding DNA: TGTGCCAGCAGTTCCCACTTAGCGGCTCAAGAGACCCAGTACTTC.

The rearrangement joins TRBV6-2 or TRBV6-3 to TRBJ2-7; 8 nucleotides match TRBD1. This CDR3 is built from 16 residues. Germline values: CDR1 MNHEY, CDR2 SVGEGT. V trimming: 5 bases; J trimming: 1 base; junction bases outside the gene matches: 10. CDR3 nucleotide sequence: TGTGCCAGCAGTGGCCCCGTTGGACAGGGTTCCTACGAGCAGTACTTC. Translating it yields CASSGPVGQGSYEQYF.